This entry lists 21 T cell receptor beta chains sequenced from one sample in a study of T cell responses to AZD1222 COVID-19 vaccine. Using immunoSEQ multiplex PCR, the repertoire was profiled, and TCRdb retains in-frame clones only, with some absent. This table holds about 160,000 clones, 80% to 90% found once. Here the sequenced sample was peripheral blood, taken on day 0 of AZD1222 vaccination. These receptors were taken from an adult in good health.

The table lists this clone with a count of one. V and J are TRBV7-9 and TRBJ1-6, with D possibly matching TRBD1 (6 bases). V lost 5 bases, J lost 9 bases, and 8 bases lay in between. Germline CDR1 is SEHNR and CDR2 is FQNEAQ (reference sequence). CDR3 length equals 12 residues. CDR3 coding DNA: TGTGCCAGCAGCGAGGGGGGTTCACCCCTCCACTTT. Translating it yields CASSEGGSPLHF.

The chain recombines TRBV3-1 (or the pseudogene TRBV3-2) with TRBJ2-5; D may be TRBD1 or TRBD2 (5 bases each). Trimming pared 1 base from V and 2 bases from J, leaving 11 bases between. Germline CDR1 and CDR2: LGHDT and YNNKEL (reference sequence). CDR3 length: 15 residues. The CDR3 loop is CASSQGLGRQETQYF. The CDR3 DNA follows: TGTGCCAGCAGCCAAGGCCTGGGACGGCAAGAGACCCAGTACTTC.

This chain joins TRBV27 and TRBJ2-7; weak D call: TRBD2 (7 bases). Germline V gene sequence: CDR1 MNHEY, CDR2 SMNVEV (reference sequence). This CDR3 is 14 amino acids long. V shed 2 bases and J shed 3 bases, with 11 bases lying between them. DNA for the CDR3: TGTGCCAGCAGTTTAGAGGGGGGGAGCTACGAGCAGTACTTC. Amino acid sequence: CASSLEGGSYEQYF.

The genes are TRBV7-4 and TRBJ2-7; possibly TRBD1 or TRBD2 for D (5 bases each). CDR3 length: 11 residues. V gave up 9 bases and J gave up 6 bases, with 12 bases separating them. CDR1 is SGHVT, CDR2 SQSDAQ, per germline. CDR3 in amino acids: CAREAGSEQYF. The CDR3 coding sequence is TGTGCCAGGGAGGCAGGGTCCGAGCAGTACTTC.

The chain links TRBV20-1 to TRBJ2-2; 11 positions match TRBD2. Germline V gives CDR1 DFQATT, CDR2 SNEGSKA (reference sequence). V shed 3 bases and J 0 bases; nucleotides not matched to a gene: 6. CDR3 length equals 17 residues. The CDR3 DNA reads TGCAGTGCTAGTAGGCTAGCGGGGGGTGCGAACACCGGGGAGCTGTTTTTT. As protein: CSASRLAGGANTGELFF.

The chain combines TRBV7-2 with TRBJ2-2, with 10 bases that match TRBD2. This CDR3 has 15 residues. The germline gives CDR1 SGHTA, CDR2 FQGNSA. Trimming removed 5 bases from V and 6 bases from J; junction bases left unmatched: 6. Here the CDR3 DNA reads TGTGCCAGCAGCCCTCCGAGCGGGGGGGCCGGGGAGCTGTTTTTT. Translating it yields CASSPPSGGAGELFF.

V usage is TRBV6-5 and J usage is TRBJ1-2; D is perhaps TRBD1 (6 bases). From germline, CDR1 is MNHEY and CDR2 SVGAGI. Between the trimmed V and J ends, which lost 2 bases and 4 bases, there was a span of 11 bases. The CDR3 extends over 14 amino acids. CDR3 amino acids: CASSYRGSGYGYTF. The CDR3 DNA is TGTGCCAGCAGTTACAGGGGGTCGGGCTATGGCTACACCTTC.

This clone was observed a single time. The chain combines TRBV9 with TRBJ2-1; 13 bases agree with TRBD2. Trimming at V came to 4 bases and at J to 9 bases, leaving 4 bases not matched to a gene. The length of the CDR3 is 14 residues. CDR1 is SGDLS and CDR2 is YYNGEE in the germline V gene. CDR3 coding DNA: TGTGCCAGCAGCCCGACTAGCGGGGGGTCTGAGCAGTTCTTC. This gives the protein CASSPTSGGSEQFF.

CDR3 region: CASSYTSGEVDEQFF. The CDR3 coding sequence is TGTGCCAGCAGCTACACTAGCGGAGAAGTGGATGAGCAGTTCTTC. The V gene is TRBV5-4, the J gene TRBJ2-1; 8 bases are a match to TRBD2. Trimming removed 3 bases from V and 8 bases from J; junction bases left unmatched: 10. This CDR3 has 15 amino acids. Germline V CDR1 and CDR2: SGHNT, YYREEE (reference sequence).

This clone was seen only a few times. The chain links TRBV2 to TRBJ1-5; 8 bases are shared with TRBD1. After removal of 4 bases from V and 6 bases from J, the junction contained 8 bases not matched to a gene. Per germline, CDR1 SNHLY and CDR2 FYNNEI. There are 15 residues in the CDR3. DNA of the CDR3: TGTGCCAGCAGTGGGGCGACAGGGGACAGTCAGCCCCAGCATTTT. It translates to CASSGATGDSQPQHF.

The chain joins TRBV9 to TRBJ2-2; D is unresolved. From germline, CDR1 is SGDLS and CDR2 YYNGEE. The CDR3 is 14 amino acids. The V and J ends lost 4 bases and 4 bases respectively, with 11 bases between them. Here the CDR3 DNA reads TGTGCCAGCAGCTTGACGGGCGTCACCGGGGAGCTGTTTTTT. This translates into CASSLTGVTGELFF.

The chain carries TRBV7-9 and TRBJ2-5; D is uncertain. The CDR3 spans 13 residues. The germline V gene encodes CDR1 SEHNR and CDR2 FQNEAQ (reference sequence). Trimming removed 5 bases at V and 1 base at J, with 8 bases between. For the CDR3, the DNA is TGTGCCAGCAGCCCATCGGCCCAAGAGACCCAGTACTTC. Translated: CASSPSAQETQYF.

In DNA form, the CDR3 reads TGCAGCGTTAAGGGCAGGATGAACACTGAAGCTTTCTTT. This sequence encodes CSVKGRMNTEAFF. The chain carries TRBV29-1 and TRBJ1-1; D gene unclear. The V and J ends lost 5 bases and 0 bases respectively, with 10 bases between them. Germline V gives CDR1 SQVTM, CDR2 ANQGSEA. CDR3 size: 13 residues.

V gene TRBV27 combines with J gene TRBJ1-6; D is unclear. Trimming took off 6 bases at V and 0 bases at J, with 18 bases between the two ends. This CDR3 is 18 amino acids long. Germline loops: CDR1 MNHEY, CDR2 SMNVEV (reference sequence). The CDR3 DNA sequence: TGTGCCAGCAGCCCCTACCAGTCCCTAAGCTCCTATAATTCACCCCTCCACTTT. The encoded protein is CASSPYQSLSSYNSPLHF.

The chain employs TRBV6-5 and TRBJ2-7; D possibly corresponds to TRBD1 (5 bases). Germline V gene sequence: CDR1 MNHEY, CDR2 SVGAGI. The CDR3 sequence is 15 residues long. V was cut by 0 bases and J by 4 bases, with 13 bases left in between. The CDR3 here is CASSYSTQGRYEQYF. CDR3 nucleotides: TGTGCCAGCAGTTACTCGACGCAGGGAAGGTACGAGCAGTACTTC.

This sequence joins TRBV9 and TRBJ2-2, with D maybe TRBD2 (6 bases). V was clipped by 4 bases and J by 4 bases, with 14 bases between them. The germline gives CDR1 SGDLS, CDR2 YYNGEE. The length of the CDR3 is 15 residues. The chain's CDR3 is CASSRGSAGTGELFF. CDR3 DNA: TGTGCCAGCAGCCGGGGGAGCGCAGGCACCGGGGAGCTGTTTTTT.

The chain joins TRBV23-1 to TRBJ2-3; possible D gene TRBD1, 6 bases. TRBV23-1 qualifies as an ORF whose function is uncertain. The ends were cut back, 4 bases at V and 2 bases at J, with 16 bases in the middle. The CDR3 extends over 16 amino acids. The CDR3 region has the DNA TGCGCCAGCAGTCGATTACCGGGACATATCACAGATACGCAGTATTTT. This codes for CASSRLPGHITDTQYF.

The gene calls are TRBV27 and TRBJ2-3, with 10 bases fitting TRBD2. CDR1 and CDR2 from the germline V gene are MNHEY and SMNVEV (reference sequence). After removal of 7 bases from V and 1 base from J, the junction contained 8 bases not matched to a gene. CDR3 size: 16 residues. The CDR3 sequence is CASMVVAGGRTDTQYF. The CDR3 DNA reads TGTGCCAGCATGGTCGTAGCGGGGGGACGCACAGATACGCAGTATTTT.

The chain carries TRBV6-2 or TRBV6-3 and TRBJ2-3; the match to TRBD2 covers 13 bases. Germline CDR1 is MNHEY and CDR2 is SVGEGT. Germline trimming cut 4 bases from V and 9 bases from J; bases unmatched to any gene: 10. The CDR3 consists of 16 residues. As DNA, the CDR3 is TGTGCCAGCAGTTTCCCGGGACTAGCGGGGAAGCGGACGCAGTATTTT. Translated: CASSFPGLAGKRTQYF.

The chain couples TRBV3-1 (or the pseudogene TRBV3-2) to TRBJ2-5; TRBD2 might be the D (6 bases). The CDR3 runs 14 residues. The ends were cut back, 1 base at V and 4 bases at J, with 10 bases in the middle. CDR1 and CDR2 (germline): LGHDT, YNNKEL (reference sequence). The CDR3 bases are TGTGCCAGCAGCCAAGGACTAGGAGGAGAGACCCAGTACTTC. As protein: CASSQGLGGETQYF.

The rearrangement uses TRBV28 and TRBJ1-1, with a tentative D call TRBD1 (5 bases). This CDR3 is built from 13 residues. Germline V gives CDR1 MDHEN, CDR2 SYDVKM. The V end lost 7 bases, the J end lost 10 bases, and 19 bases lay between the germline ends. The CDR3 is CASNFWQGGGAFF. CDR3 nucleotide sequence: TGTGCCAGCAACTTCTGGCAGGGTGGGGGAGCTTTCTTT.